One T cell receptor (beta chain) is described in this entry. Its antigen is not known. The source of the sample is a study of radiotherapy plus CTLA-4 blockade in lung cancer. Study context: Across the patients, objective responses occurred in approximately 17%, and disease control in around 31%. Study-level results: Increased serum interferon-beta after radiation also reportedly predicted response strongly. Clones derived from tumor TCRs expanded in blood after radiotherapy plus ipilimumab.

In chemo-refractory metastatic non-small-cell lung cancer, patients got ipilimumab CTLA-4 blockade together with focal radiation. Clones were read by immunoSEQ multiplex PCR, and TCRdb kept only the in-frame ones, dropping some. This sample has some 48,000 clones; approximately 86% occur once, and the top ten carry 15% to 20%. This CDR3 region has 14 residues. Germline-derived CDR1 and CDR2 are KGHSH and LQKENI. V was clipped by 3 bases and J by 9 bases; unmatched bases: 7. The rearrangement joins TRBV18 to TRBJ2-1; 8 nucleotides match TRBD2. The TCR originated in a human donor with non-small cell lung cancer that progressed on radiotherapy plus ipilimumab. Some clones in this sample may be carry-over from other donors' samples. The starting material was peripheral blood, obtained from a patient treated with radiotherapy plus ipilimumab. CDR3 in amino acids: CASSPPGGATEQFF. CDR3 in DNA: TGTGCCAGCTCACCCCCGGGGGGGGCCACTGAGCAGTTCTTC. The full variable domain, completed using reference TRBV18 and TRBJ2-1, is NAGVMQNPRHLVRRRGQEARLRCSPMKGHSHVYWYRQLPEEGLKFMVYLQKENIIDESGMPKERFSAEFPKEGPSILRIQQVVRGDSAAYFCASSPPGGATEQFFGPGTRLTVL.